Listed here is a single T cell receptor (beta chain). The antigen remains undetermined. The CDR3 is 17 amino acids. Germline CDR1 and CDR2: SGHRS and YFSETQ. The V gene end was trimmed by 2 bases and the J gene end by 4 bases; junction bases not matched to a gene: 12. This record comes from a study of CD8+ T cells in alopecia areata. About the research overall: Patients in the treated group were given tofacitinib by mouth, 5 to 10 mg twice a day.

Study outcomes and limitations: TCR sharing across patients was less clear than in mice, possibly HLA-related. Tofacitinib did not eliminate many expanded lesional clones from scalp or blood.

Stated treatment: oral pan-JAK inhibitor, 5-10 mg twice daily. Sequencing relied on a cDNA template that was reverse transcribed from extracted RNA. Profiling relied on immunoSEQ multiplex PCR, and the TCRdb table lists in-frame clones only, not all of them. The sample holds fewer than 250,000 clones, 35% to 45% seen once. This receptor was obtained from a human donor with alopecia areata. V and J are TRBV5-1 and TRBJ2-1, with 7 positions matching TRBD1. Source: CD4+ T cells sorted from blood, taken at week 34, from a patient treated with tofacitinib. Here the CDR3 DNA reads TGCGCCAGCAGCTTCCTCCCTACAGGGGATGGTTACAATGAGCAGTTCTTC. Residues: CASSFLPTGDGYNEQFF.